At least ten counts were recorded for the clone carrying this T cell receptor beta chain. A CD45RA-negative memory subset and a CD45RA+ naive subset were separated from the CD4+ cells. The sample belongs to a study of shared clonotypes between healthy human individuals. The CDR3 totals 14 residues. CDR1 is SGHRS, CDR2 YFSETQ, per germline. Trimming cost V 4 bases and J 5 bases; bases outside gene matches: 5. Some clones are missing from TCRdb's copy, which holds only in-frame ones; the method was immunoSEQ multiplex PCR. The table shows 200,000 to 250,000 clones, with about 69% occurring only once. This receptor was taken from a man between 25 and 39 years old in good health. The specimen sequenced was memory CD4+ T cells sorted from blood. As to subset: CD45RA-negative fraction. The chain has TRBV5-1 and TRBJ2-5; 10 positions match TRBD1. CDR3: CASSPGTGVETQYF. CDR3 nucleotide sequence: TGCGCCAGCAGCCCAGGGACAGGGGTCGAGACCCAGTACTTC.